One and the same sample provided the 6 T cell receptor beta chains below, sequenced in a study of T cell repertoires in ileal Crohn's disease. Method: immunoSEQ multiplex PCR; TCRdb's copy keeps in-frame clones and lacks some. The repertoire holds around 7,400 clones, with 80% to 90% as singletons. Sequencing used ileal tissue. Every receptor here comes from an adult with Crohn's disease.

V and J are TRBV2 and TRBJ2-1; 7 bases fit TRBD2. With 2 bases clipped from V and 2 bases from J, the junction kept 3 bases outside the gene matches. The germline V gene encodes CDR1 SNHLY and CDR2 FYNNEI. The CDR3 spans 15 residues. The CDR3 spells CASSEQAGAYNEQFF. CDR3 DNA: TGTGCCAGCAGTGAACAGGCGGGGGCCTACAATGAGCAGTTCTTC.

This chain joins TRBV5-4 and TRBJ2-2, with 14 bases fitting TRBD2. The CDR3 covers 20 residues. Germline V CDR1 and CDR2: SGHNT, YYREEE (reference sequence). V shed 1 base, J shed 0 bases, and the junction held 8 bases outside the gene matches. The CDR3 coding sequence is TGTGCCAGCAGCTTGTATAGGCCGGGACTAGCGGGAGCGAACACCGGGGAGCTGTTTTTT. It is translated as CASSLYRPGLAGANTGELFF.

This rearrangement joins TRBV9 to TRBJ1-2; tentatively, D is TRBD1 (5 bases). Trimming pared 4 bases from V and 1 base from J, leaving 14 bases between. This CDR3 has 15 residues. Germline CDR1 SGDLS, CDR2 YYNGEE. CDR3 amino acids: CASSPLGGINYGYTF. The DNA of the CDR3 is TGTGCCAGCAGCCCGCTGGGGGGGATTAACTATGGCTACACCTTC.

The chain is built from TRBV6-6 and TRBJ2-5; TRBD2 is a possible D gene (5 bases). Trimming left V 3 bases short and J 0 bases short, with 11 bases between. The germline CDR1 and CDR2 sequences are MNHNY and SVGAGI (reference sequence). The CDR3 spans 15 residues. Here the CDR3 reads CASSYAGINQETQYF. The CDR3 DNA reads TGTGCCAGCAGTTATGCGGGTATCAACCAAGAGACCCAGTACTTC.

The CDR3 DNA is TGTGCCAGCAGCAGGCTAGCGTACGCCTACGAGCAGTACTTC. Translating gives CASSRLAYAYEQYF. The chain has TRBV5-8 and TRBJ2-7, with D possibly being TRBD2 (6 bases). The germline gives CDR1 SGHTS, CDR2 YDEGEE. The ends were cut back, 4 bases at V and 2 bases at J, with 13 bases in the middle. CDR3 length: 14 amino acids.

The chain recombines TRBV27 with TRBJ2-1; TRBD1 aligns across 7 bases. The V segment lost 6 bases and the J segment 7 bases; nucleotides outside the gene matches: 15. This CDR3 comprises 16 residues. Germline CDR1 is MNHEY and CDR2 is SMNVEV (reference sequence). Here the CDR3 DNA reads TGTGCCAGCAGACCCTCGACAGGGACCGGCTTTAATGAGCAGTTCTTC. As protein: CASRPSTGTGFNEQFF.